Listed here are 26 T cell receptor beta chains from one sample, sequenced in a study of CXCR3-negative and CXCR3-positive naive CD8 T cells. Via 5' RACE with UMI labels, TRB cDNA libraries were prepared. After re-calling the 5' RACE reads, TCRdb lists one entry per CDR3 protein, DNA absent. The sample includes fewer than 80,000 distinct CDR3 sequences. Input material: naive CXCR3- CD8+ T cells from blood. Subset meaning: CD45RO-CCR7+CD27+CD95- naive CD8+ T cells lacking CXCR3 (TNR3-). The receptor source for this set is a human donor in good health. Some clones in this sample may be carry-over from other donors' samples.

This rearrangement joins TRBV4-2 to TRBJ2-1; the TCRdb D gene call, TRBD1, has no DNA to confirm it. There are 14 residues in the CDR3. Germline V lookup: CDR1 LGHNA, CDR2 YNFKEQ. This CDR3 reads CASRRQGQGNEQFF.

The chain combines TRBV29-1 with TRBJ1-2. The CDR3 covers 11 residues. Germline V gene data show CDR1 as SQVTM and CDR2 as ANQGSEA. This CDR3 reads CSAVVGYGYTF. The variable domain in full, with the rest retrieved from reference TRBV29-1 and TRBJ1-2, is SAVISQKPSRDICQRGTSLTIQCQVDSQVTMMFWYRQQPGQSLTLIATANQGSEATYESGFVIDKFPISRPNLTFSTLTVSNMSPEDSSIYLCSAVVGYGYTFGSGTRLTVV.

The rearrangement joins TRBV27 to TRBJ2-3; there is no DNA to check the TCRdb D call of TRBD1. The CDR3 has 14 amino acids. Germline V gives CDR1 MNHEY, CDR2 SMNVEV (reference sequence). The CDR3 here is CASRAGGGQYTQYF.

The rearrangement links TRBV5-8 to TRBJ2-7; TCRdb calls TRBD2, which cannot be checked without DNA. Germline V gene lookup returns CDR1 SGHTS and CDR2 YDEGEE. The CDR3 length is 17 residues. The CDR3: CASSPASSGRSSYEQYF. The complete variable domain, with remaining parts taken from reference TRBV5-8 and TRBJ2-7, reads EAGVTQSPTHLIKTRGQQATLRCSPISGHTSVYWYQQALGLGLQFLLWYDEGEERNRGNFPPRFSGRQFPNYSSELNVNALELEDSALYLCASSPASSGRSSYEQYFGPGTRLTVT.

The rearrangement links TRBV5-6 to TRBJ1-2; TCRdb designates TRBD1, a call that cannot be tested without DNA. The CDR3 is made up of 15 amino acids. Looked up from germline, CDR1 is SGHDT and CDR2 is YYEEEE. The CDR3 is CASSPSPSPGYGYTF. The variable domain in full, completed from reference TRBV5-6 and TRBJ1-2, reads DAGVTQSPTHLIKTRGQQVTLRCSPKSGHDTVSWYQQALGQGPQFIFQYYEEEERQRGNFPDRFSGHQFPNYSSELNVNALLLGDSALYLCASSPSPSPGYGYTFGSGTRLTVV.

The V and J genes are TRBV15 and TRBJ2-5; lacking DNA, the TRBD2 call made by TCRdb goes unchecked. This CDR3 comprises 15 residues. CDR1 is LNHNV and CDR2 is YYDKDF in the germline V gene (reference sequence). CDR3 protein: CATSRDVSRAETQYF. The complete variable domain, with remaining parts taken from reference TRBV15 and TRBJ2-5, reads DAMVIQNPRYQVTQFGKPVTLSCSQTLNHNVMYWYQQKSSQAPKLLFHYYDKDFNNEADTPDNFQSRRPNTSFCFLDIRSPGLGDTAMYLCATSRDVSRAETQYFGPGTRLLVL.

The chain employs TRBV5-6 and TRBJ2-5; lacking DNA, the TRBD1 call made by TCRdb goes unchecked. CDR3 length: 15 residues. Germline values: CDR1 SGHDT, CDR2 YYEEEE. Here the CDR3 reads CASSLARAPQETQYF.

V and J are TRBV13 and TRBJ2-7; TCRdb indicates TRBD2, and absent DNA this call remains unverified. From germline, CDR1 is PRHDT and CDR2 FYEKMQ (reference sequence). The length of the CDR3 is 16 residues. CDR3 residues: CASSFKGTSGGYEQYF.

This sequence joins TRBV7-9 and TRBJ2-7; TCRdb reports TRBD1, a call that lacks DNA to check it against. The CDR3 is made up of 16 amino acids. Germline lookup yields CDR1 SEHNR and CDR2 FQNEAQ (reference sequence). This CDR3 is CASGGTQTGNIYEQYF.

The chain carries TRBV12-3 or TRBV12-4 and TRBJ2-1; the TCRdb call, TRBD2, lacks DNA for checking. CDR3 length: 15 residues. The CDR3 reads CASSARGGQYNEQFF.

V is TRBV12-3 or TRBV12-4 and J is TRBJ2-3; TCRdb designates TRBD2, a call that cannot be tested without DNA. This CDR3 contains 16 residues. The chain's CDR3 is CASSSPERGGTDTQYF.

The J gene is TRBJ2-3, the V gene TRBV29-1. Germline CDR1 reads SQVTM; CDR2 reads ANQGSEA. The CDR3 has 13 residues. The CDR3: CSVETWDADTQYF.

This chain uses TRBV5-1 with TRBJ2-7. Germline CDR1 is SGHRS and CDR2 is YFSETQ. The CDR3 totals 13 residues. The CDR3 reads CASSLEWVYEQYF.

This chain connects TRBV3-1 to TRBJ2-2. Germline lookup yields CDR1 LGHDT and CDR2 YNNKEL (reference sequence). The length of the CDR3 is 13 residues. This CDR3 reads CASSQEDTGELFF. The full variable domain, its missing parts supplied by reference TRBV3-1 and TRBJ2-2, is DTAVSQTPKYLVTQMGNDKSIKCEQNLGHDTMYWYKQDSKKFLKIMFSYNNKELIINETVPNRFSPKSPDKAHLNLHINSLELGDSAVYFCASSQEDTGELFFGEGSRLTVL.

This CDR3 is CASGPSRASNQPQHF. This sequence joins TRBV23-1 and TRBJ1-5; the TRBD1 assignment by TCRdb is unverifiable without DNA. TRBV23-1 is placed among ORFs of uncertain function. The CDR3 has 15 amino acids.

This clonotype is called medium-sized based on its frequency. The genes are TRBV7-2 and TRBJ1-2. CDR1 is SGHTA and CDR2 is FQGNSA in the germline V gene. The CDR3 totals 15 residues. CDR3 sequence: CASSLGQGLAYGYTF.

The chain has TRBV6-2 or TRBV6-3 and TRBJ1-1; with no DNA, the TCRdb D assignment of TRBD1 cannot be verified. The CDR3 loop spans 16 amino acids. In germline, CDR1 is MNHEY, CDR2 SVGEGT. The CDR3 loop reads CASRAGIGTENTEAFF.

The chain joins TRBV20-1 to TRBJ2-5; TCRdb gives TRBD2 as the D gene, but with no DNA this cannot be confirmed. Looked up from germline, CDR1 is DFQATT and CDR2 is SNEGSKA (reference sequence). The CDR3 extends over 16 amino acids. CDR3 loop: CSARDLSGQYQETQYF.

The CDR3 loop reads CASSLAGGPYEQYF. The chain recombines TRBV27 with TRBJ2-7; the TRBD2 assignment by TCRdb is unverifiable without DNA. Germline V gene lookup returns CDR1 MNHEY and CDR2 SMNVEV (reference sequence). The CDR3 extends over 14 amino acids.

This clonotype is labeled medium-sized based on frequency. The chain is built from TRBV20-1 and TRBJ2-2; absent DNA, TCRdb's TRBD1 call cannot be checked. The CDR3 totals 16 residues. Germline-derived CDR1 and CDR2 are DFQATT and SNEGSKA (reference sequence). CDR3: CSARSPGAGDTGELFF.

CDR3 in amino acids: CASRLARGDSGANVLTF. This chain uses TRBV12-2 with TRBJ2-6. TRBV12-2 is annotated as a pseudogene. The CDR3 loop spans 17 amino acids.

The gene calls are TRBV29-1 and TRBJ2-3; TCRdb's D call of TRBD2 is untestable without DNA. There are 12 residues in the CDR3. The germline V gene has CDR1 SQVTM and CDR2 ANQGSEA. The CDR3 is CSVLAGDGTQYF.

The chain has TRBV7-9 and TRBJ1-1; the TCRdb D gene call, TRBD1, has no DNA to confirm it. Germline loops: CDR1 SEHNR, CDR2 FQNEAQ (reference sequence). This CDR3 spans 15 amino acids. The CDR3 loop is CASSAQQGMNTEAFF.

The gene calls are TRBV29-1 and TRBJ2-7; TCRdb's D gene call, TRBD2, goes unchecked for lack of DNA. The CDR3 has 16 residues. Germline CDR1 reads SQVTM; CDR2 reads ANQGSEA. CDR3 residues: CSVEEGSGSTSYEQYF.

The chain carries TRBV29-1 and TRBJ2-2. Germline CDR1 is SQVTM and CDR2 is ANQGSEA. The CDR3 loop spans 15 amino acids. CDR3 sequence reads: CSVEVGLQHTGELFF.

V is TRBV29-1 and J is TRBJ2-3; TCRdb indicates TRBD1, and absent DNA this call remains unverified. Germline loops: CDR1 SQVTM, CDR2 ANQGSEA. The CDR3 contains 16 residues. CDR3: CSVEGTRDGSTDTQYF.